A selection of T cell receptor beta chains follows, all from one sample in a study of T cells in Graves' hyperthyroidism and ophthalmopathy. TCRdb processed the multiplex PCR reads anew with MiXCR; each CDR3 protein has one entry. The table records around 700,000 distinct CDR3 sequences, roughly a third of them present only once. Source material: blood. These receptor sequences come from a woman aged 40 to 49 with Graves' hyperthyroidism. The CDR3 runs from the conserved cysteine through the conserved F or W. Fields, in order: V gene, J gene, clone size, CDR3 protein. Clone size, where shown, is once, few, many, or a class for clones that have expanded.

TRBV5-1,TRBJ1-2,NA,CASSLVGQVEYGYTF
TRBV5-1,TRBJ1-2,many,CASSLDGNYYGYTF
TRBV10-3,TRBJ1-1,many,CAIRQGNTEAFF
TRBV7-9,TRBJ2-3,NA,CASSQEYLLSNTQYF
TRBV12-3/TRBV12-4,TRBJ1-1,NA,CASSSFLRLLNTEAFF
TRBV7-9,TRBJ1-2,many,CASSLAYSVKGGYTF
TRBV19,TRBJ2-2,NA,CASSIVAGSGELFF
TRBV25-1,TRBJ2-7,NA,CASSETGISYEQYF
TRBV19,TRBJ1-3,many,CASSIAGHTIYF
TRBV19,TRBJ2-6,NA,CASSILGMQSYSGANVLTF
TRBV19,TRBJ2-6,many,CASTYLGANVLTF
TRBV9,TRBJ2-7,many,CASSETGAGNEQYF
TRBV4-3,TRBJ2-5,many,CASSLGQGGETQYF
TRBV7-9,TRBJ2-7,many,CASSLGRRESEEQYF
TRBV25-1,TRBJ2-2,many,CASSEWSTSGRTGELFF
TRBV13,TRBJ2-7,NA,CASSQVLAGGSYEQYF
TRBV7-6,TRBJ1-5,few,CASSPGTLLNQPQHF
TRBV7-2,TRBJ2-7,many,CASSYTSNYEQYF
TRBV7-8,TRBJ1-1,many,CASSQLETPYTEAFF
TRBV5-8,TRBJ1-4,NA,CASSLQGVEKLFF
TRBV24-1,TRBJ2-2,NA,CATSDFWGQAGELFF
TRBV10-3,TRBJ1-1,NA,CASTRRESTEAFF
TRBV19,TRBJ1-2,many,CASKRTDGYTF
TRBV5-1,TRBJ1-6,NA,CASSQTDRSNSPLHF
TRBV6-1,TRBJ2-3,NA,CASSTPLGGGYNEQFF
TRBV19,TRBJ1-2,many,CASSIDSLVDGYTF
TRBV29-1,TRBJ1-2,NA,CSVGTAGRGQRDYTF
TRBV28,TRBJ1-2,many,CASVSNSNYGYTF
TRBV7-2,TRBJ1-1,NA,CASSLAQAEEAFF